This T cell receptor beta chain was recovered during a study of blood T cell repertoires in COVID-19. Overall study context: The analysed material was cDNA or gDNA that came from T cells, B-cell-depleted T cells, or PBMCs.

This CDR3 spans 13 amino acids. The V gene lost 6 bases and the J gene lost 4 bases, with 10 bases spanning the gap. Germline CDR1 reads KGHDR; CDR2 reads SFDVKD. Per the study methods: Cell counts per sample came from amplifying reference gene primers. Repertoires were generated with immunoSEQ multiplex PCR, while TCRdb's copy carries only in-frame clones and drops some. That table is the source of V, J and clone size, and D and trimming were worked out from the DNA. The table lists roughly 170,000 clones, approximately 79% of them singletons, with less than 30% in the top ten. Sequenced input: peripheral blood. The TCR sequence derives from a woman between 65 and 79 years old with acute or convalescent COVID-19. The chain recombines TRBV24-1 with TRBJ2-3; D is unresolved. The CDR3 is CATSITPADTQYF. The CDR3 bases are TGTGCCACCAGTATTACCCCGGCAGATACGCAGTATTTT.